Listed here is a single TCR beta chain. Germline V gene sequence: CDR1 MDHEN, CDR2 SYDVKM. The CDR3 covers 15 residues. The V end lost 2 bases, the J end lost 0 bases, and 11 bases lay between the germline ends. The sample is drawn from a study of shared clonotypes between healthy human individuals. Genomic DNA for unsorted samples, which was extracted with the QIAamp DNA Blood Mini kit, came from some 100 million PBMCs. Genomic DNA of each subset was evenly split across several immunoSEQ plates. In replicate PCRs of unsorted PBMC, 300 ng DNA, about 31,000 T cell genomes, was used. Sequencing was performed with immunoSEQ multiplex PCR; in TCRdb, only in-frame clones are kept and a portion is missing. The table includes 400,000 to 550,000 clones, roughly 85% detected once.

The TCR originated in a woman aged 35 to 49 in good health. Some clones in this sample may be carry-over from other donors' samples. Specimen: PBMCs. The chain couples TRBV28 to TRBJ2-7, with D possibly being TRBD2 (6 bases). CDR3 sequence: CASSLVSGLSYEQYF. The DNA of the CDR3 is TGTGCCAGCAGTTTAGTTAGCGGCCTCTCCTACGAGCAGTACTTC.